This paragraph reports one T cell receptor (beta chain). Its antigen remains unknown. Measured with immunoSEQ multiplex PCR; TCRdb has only the in-frame clones, and not every one. The top ten hold about 2.5% of the sample, which has about 220,000 clones, approximately 87% seen once. This entry is derived from a study of cytomegalovirus exposure and HLA in healthy donors. With 3 bases clipped from V and 5 bases from J, the junction kept 4 bases outside the gene matches. CDR1 is SEHNR and CDR2 is FQNEAQ in the germline V gene (reference sequence). The length of the CDR3 is 14 residues. Study-level findings and limits: According to a later analysis, TCR clusters from the first cohort tended to co-occur in the 120 or so validation repertoires. For cytomegalovirus status, the classifier reportedly gave diagnoses with high specificity and sensitivity. Among TCR beta chains, those listed as cytomegalovirus-associated numbered over 150. Most TCR sequences showed up rarely, but some public TCRs showed up in many donors.

What was sequenced was PBMCs. The receptor comes from a man aged 18 to 35 in good health and CMV-seronegative. The chain recombines TRBV7-9 with TRBJ2-3; 8 bases line up with TRBD2. The CDR3 region is CASSFPSGRDTQYF. CDR3 DNA: TGTGCCAGCAGCTTCCCCAGCGGGAGAGATACGCAGTATTTT.